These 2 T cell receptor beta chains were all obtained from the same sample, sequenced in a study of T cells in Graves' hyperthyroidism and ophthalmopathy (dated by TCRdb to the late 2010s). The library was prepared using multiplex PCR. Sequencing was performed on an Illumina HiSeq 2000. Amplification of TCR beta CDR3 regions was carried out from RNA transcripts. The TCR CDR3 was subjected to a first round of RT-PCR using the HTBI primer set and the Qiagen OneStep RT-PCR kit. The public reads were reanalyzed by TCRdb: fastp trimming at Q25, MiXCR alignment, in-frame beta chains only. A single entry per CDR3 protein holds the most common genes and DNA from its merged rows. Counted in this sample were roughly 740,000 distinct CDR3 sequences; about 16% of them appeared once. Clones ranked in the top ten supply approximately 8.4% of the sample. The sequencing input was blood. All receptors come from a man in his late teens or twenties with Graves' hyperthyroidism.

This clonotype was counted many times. The CDR3 loop reads CASSFSLYRVPTNEKLFF. For the CDR3, the DNA is TGTGCCAGCAGTTTTTCCCTCTACAGGGTCCCAACTAATGAAAAACTGTTTTTT. The chain couples TRBV28 to TRBJ1-4, with D perhaps matching TRBD1 (6 bases). The CDR3 sequence is 18 residues long. Germline V gene lookup returns CDR1 MDHEN and CDR2 SYDVKM. V was shortened by 3 bases and J by 0 bases, with 17 bases between the two germline ends.

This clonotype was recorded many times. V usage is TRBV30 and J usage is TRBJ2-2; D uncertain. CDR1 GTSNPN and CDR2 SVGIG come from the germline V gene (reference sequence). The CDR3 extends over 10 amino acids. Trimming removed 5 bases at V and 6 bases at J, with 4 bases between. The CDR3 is CAWDAGELFF. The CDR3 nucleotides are TGTGCCTGGGATGCCGGGGAGCTGTTTTTT.